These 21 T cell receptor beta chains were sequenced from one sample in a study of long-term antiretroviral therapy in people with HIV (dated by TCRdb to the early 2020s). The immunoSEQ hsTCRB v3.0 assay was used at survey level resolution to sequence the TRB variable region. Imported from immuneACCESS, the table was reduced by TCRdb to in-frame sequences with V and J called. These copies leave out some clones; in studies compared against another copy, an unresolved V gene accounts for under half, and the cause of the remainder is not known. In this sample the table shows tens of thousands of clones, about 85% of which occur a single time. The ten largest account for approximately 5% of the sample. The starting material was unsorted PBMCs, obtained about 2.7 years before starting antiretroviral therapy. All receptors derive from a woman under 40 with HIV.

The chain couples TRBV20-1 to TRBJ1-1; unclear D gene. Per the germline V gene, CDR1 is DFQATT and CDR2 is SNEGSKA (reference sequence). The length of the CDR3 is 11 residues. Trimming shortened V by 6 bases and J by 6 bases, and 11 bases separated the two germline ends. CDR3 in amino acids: CSAGQFAEAFF. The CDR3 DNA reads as TGCAGTGCCGGCCAGTTCGCTGAAGCTTTCTTT.

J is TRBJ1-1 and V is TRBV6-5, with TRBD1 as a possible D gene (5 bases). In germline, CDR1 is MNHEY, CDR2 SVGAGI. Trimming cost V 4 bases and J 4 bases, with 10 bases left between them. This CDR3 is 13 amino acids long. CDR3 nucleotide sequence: TGTGCCAGCAGTTCGGGACTGAGCACTGAAGCTTTCTTT. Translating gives CASSSGLSTEAFF.

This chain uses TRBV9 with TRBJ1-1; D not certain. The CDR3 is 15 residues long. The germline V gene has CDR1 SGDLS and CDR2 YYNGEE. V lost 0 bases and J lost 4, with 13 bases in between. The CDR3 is CASSVAGRGGTEAFF. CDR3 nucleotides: TGTGCCAGCAGCGTAGCCGGCCGGGGAGGCACTGAAGCTTTCTTT.

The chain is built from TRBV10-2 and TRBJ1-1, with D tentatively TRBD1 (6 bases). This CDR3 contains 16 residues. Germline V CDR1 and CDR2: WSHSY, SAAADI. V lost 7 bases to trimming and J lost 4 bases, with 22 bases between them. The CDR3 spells CASNWGGGGRITEAFF. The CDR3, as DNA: TGCGCCAGCAACTGGGGTGGGGGCGGAAGGATCACTGAAGCTTTCTTT.

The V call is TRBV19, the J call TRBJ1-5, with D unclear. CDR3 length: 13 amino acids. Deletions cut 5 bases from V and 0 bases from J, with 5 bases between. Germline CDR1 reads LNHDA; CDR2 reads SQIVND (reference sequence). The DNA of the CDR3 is TGTGCCAGTAGTCATATTAGCAATCAGCCCCAGCATTTT. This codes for CASSHISNQPQHF.

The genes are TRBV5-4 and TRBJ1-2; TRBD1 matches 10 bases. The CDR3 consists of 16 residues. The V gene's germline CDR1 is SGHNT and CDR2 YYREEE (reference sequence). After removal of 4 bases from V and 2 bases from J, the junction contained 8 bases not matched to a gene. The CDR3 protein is CASSPPPGQGNYGYTF. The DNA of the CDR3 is TGTGCCAGCAGCCCTCCTCCGGGACAGGGGAACTATGGCTACACCTTC.

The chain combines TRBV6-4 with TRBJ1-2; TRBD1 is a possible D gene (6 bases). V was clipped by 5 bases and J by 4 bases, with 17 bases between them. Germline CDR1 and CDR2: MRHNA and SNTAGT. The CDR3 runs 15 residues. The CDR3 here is CASSPAGANSYGYTF. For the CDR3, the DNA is TGTGCCAGCAGTCCCGCGGGGGCAAATTCCTATGGCTACACCTTC.

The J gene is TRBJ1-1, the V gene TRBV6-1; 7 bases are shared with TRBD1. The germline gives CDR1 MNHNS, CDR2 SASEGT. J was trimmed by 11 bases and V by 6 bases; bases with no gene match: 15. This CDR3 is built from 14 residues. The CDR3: CASRRTGSSPVAFF. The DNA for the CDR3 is TGTGCCAGCAGAAGGACAGGTTCATCCCCCGTGGCTTTCTTT.

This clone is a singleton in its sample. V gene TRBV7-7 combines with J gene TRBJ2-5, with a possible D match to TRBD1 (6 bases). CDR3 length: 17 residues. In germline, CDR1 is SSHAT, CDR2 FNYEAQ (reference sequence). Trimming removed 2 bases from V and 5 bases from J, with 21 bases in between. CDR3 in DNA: TGTGCCAGCAGCTTAAGGTCCAGGGGCGTAGGGTCTGAGACCCAGTACTTC. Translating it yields CASSLRSRGVGSETQYF.

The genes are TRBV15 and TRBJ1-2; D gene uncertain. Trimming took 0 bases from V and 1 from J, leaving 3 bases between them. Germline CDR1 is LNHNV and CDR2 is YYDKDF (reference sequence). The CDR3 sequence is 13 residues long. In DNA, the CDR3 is TGTGCCACCAGCAGAGACATTAACTATGGCTACACCTTC. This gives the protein CATSRDINYGYTF. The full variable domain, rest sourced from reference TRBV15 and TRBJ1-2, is DAMVIQNPRYQVTQFGKPVTLSCSQTLNHNVMYWYQQKSSQAPKLLFHYYDKDFNNEADTPDNFQSRRPNTSFCFLDIRSPGLGDTAMYLCATSRDINYGYTFGSGTRLTVV.

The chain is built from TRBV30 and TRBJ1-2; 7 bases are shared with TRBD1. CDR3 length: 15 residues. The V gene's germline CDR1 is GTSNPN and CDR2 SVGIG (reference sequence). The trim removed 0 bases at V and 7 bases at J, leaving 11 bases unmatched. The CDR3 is CAWSVRVIQGSGYTF. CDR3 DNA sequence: TGTGCCTGGAGTGTACGAGTTATACAGGGGAGTGGCTACACCTTC.

CDR3 in amino acids: CASSLGQGAGQPQHF. The CDR3 DNA sequence: TGTGCCAGCAGCCTCGGACAGGGAGCGGGTCAGCCCCAGCATTTT. The chain uses TRBV7-8 and TRBJ1-5; 8 positions agree with TRBD1. The V gene end was trimmed by 5 bases and the J gene end by 6 bases; junction bases not matched to a gene: 9. The CDR3 runs 15 residues. The germline V gene encodes CDR1 SGHVS and CDR2 FQNEAQ. The whole variable domain, filled in from reference TRBV7-8 and TRBJ1-5, reads GAGVSQSPRYKVAKRGQDVALRCDPISGHVSLFWYQQALGQGPEFLTYFQNEAQLDKSGLPSDRFFAERPEGSVSTLKIQRTQQEDSAVYLCASSLGQGAGQPQHFGDGTRLSIL.

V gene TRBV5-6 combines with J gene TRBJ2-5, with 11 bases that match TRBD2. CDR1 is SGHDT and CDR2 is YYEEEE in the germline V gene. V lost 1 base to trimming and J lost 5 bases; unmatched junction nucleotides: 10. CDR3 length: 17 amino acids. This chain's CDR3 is CASSLRASGGIRETQYF. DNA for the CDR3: TGTGCCAGCAGCTTGCGGGCTAGCGGGGGGATCCGGGAGACCCAGTACTTC.

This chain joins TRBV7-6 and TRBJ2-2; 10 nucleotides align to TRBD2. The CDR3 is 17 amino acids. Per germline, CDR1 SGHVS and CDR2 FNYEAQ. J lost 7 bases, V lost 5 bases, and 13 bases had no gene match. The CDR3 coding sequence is TGTGCCAGCAGCCACCCCCCGAGGGAGCGGGGGGGCGGGGAGCTGTTTTTT. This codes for CASSHPPRERGGGELFF.

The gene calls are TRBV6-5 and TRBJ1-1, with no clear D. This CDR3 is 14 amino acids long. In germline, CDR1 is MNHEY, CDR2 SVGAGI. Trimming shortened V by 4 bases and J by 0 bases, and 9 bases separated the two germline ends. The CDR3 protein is CASSFNSVNTEAFF. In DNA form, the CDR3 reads TGTGCCAGCAGTTTTAACAGCGTGAACACTGAAGCTTTCTTT.

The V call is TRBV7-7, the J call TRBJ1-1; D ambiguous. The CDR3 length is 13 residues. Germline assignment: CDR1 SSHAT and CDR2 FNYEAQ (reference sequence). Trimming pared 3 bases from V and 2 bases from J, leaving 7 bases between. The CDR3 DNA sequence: TGTGCCAGCAGCTTGTCCCGTAACACTGAAGCTTTCTTT. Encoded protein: CASSLSRNTEAFF.

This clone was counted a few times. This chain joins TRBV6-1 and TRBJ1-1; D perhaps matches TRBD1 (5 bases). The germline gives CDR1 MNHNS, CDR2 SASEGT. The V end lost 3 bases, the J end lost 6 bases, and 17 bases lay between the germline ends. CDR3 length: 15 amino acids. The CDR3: CASSDPSRGGPEAFF. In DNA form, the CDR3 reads TGTGCCAGCAGTGACCCCTCACGCGGGGGTCCTGAAGCTTTCTTT.

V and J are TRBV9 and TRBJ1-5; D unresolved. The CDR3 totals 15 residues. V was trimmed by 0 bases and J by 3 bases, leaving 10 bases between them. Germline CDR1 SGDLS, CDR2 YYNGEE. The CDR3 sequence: CASSVGPGPNQPQHF. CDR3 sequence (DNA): TGTGCCAGCAGCGTAGGTCCAGGACCCAATCAGCCCCAGCATTTT.

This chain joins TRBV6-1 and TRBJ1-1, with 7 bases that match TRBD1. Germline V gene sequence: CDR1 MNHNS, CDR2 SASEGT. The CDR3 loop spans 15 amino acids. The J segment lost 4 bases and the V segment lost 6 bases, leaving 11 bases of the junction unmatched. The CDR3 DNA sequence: TGTGCCAGCAGCGGACAGGCGGGGGGGAGCACTGAAGCTTTCTTT. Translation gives CASSGQAGGSTEAFF.

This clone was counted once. The CDR3, as DNA: TGTGCCAGCAGTACCACCACCGGGGAGCTGTTTTTT. It specifies CASSTTTGELFF. The chain joins TRBV27 to TRBJ2-2, with D unclear. Per germline, CDR1 MNHEY and CDR2 SMNVEV (reference sequence). CDR3 length: 12 residues. Trimming took off 5 bases at V and 4 bases at J, with 5 bases between the two ends.

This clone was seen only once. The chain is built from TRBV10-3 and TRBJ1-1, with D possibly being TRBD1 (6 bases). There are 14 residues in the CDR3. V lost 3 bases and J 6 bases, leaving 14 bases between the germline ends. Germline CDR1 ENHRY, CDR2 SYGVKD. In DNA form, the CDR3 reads TGTGCCATCAGTGATACGGGACATTCGGCTGAAGCTTTCTTT. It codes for CAISDTGHSAEAFF.